Listed below are T cell receptor beta chains from one sample, sequenced in a study of beta chain features in type 1 diabetes. TCRdb keeps only in-frame clones here, not all; method: immunoSEQ multiplex PCR. The table shows hundreds of thousands of clones, with about 14% occurring only once. The sequencing sample was made of naive CD4+ T cells from blood. Every receptor here comes from a man aged 18 to 35 with type 1 diabetes. CDR3s include the opening cysteine and the closing phenylalanine or tryptophan. A D gene is named only where the DNA matches it firmly. Not all rows give a size; the values are once, few, many and, for expanded clones, a class.

j_gene,d_gene,v_gene,len,abundance,CDR3nt,CDR3aa
TRBJ1-6,TRBD1,TRBV7-9,14,many,TGTGCCAGCACTCGACAGGGCTTGAATTCACCCCTCCACTTT,CASTRQGLNSPLHF
TRBJ1-2,TRBD1,TRBV4-3,14,few,TGCGCCAGCAGCCTCCGAGGGCCGACAGGGGGCTACACCTTC,CASSLRGPTGGYTF
TRBJ2-5,NA,TRBV7-9,16,few,TGTGCCAGCAGCTCGATACCATTTGGGAGTCCAGAGACCCAGTACTTC,CASSSIPFGSPETQYF
TRBJ2-1,NA,TRBV28,12,few,TGTGCCAGCCAGGGTTCCCACAATGAGCAGTTCTTC,CASQGSHNEQFF
TRBJ1-2,NA,TRBV19,12,NA,TGTGCCAGTAGTATGGAAGGCTATGGCTACACCTTC,CASSMEGYGYTF
TRBJ2-1,NA,TRBV10-3,14,few,TGTGCCATCAGTGCGCTAGTGAGCGTTAGTGAGCAGTTCTTC,CAISALVSVSEQFF
TRBJ2-1,TRBD1,TRBV28,15,NA,TGTGCCACCACCTCAGGGACAGTCTCCTACAATGAGCAGTTCTTC,CATTSGTVSYNEQFF
TRBJ2-5,NA,TRBV9,14,few,TGTGCCAGCAGCTCAAGGGGTTCCCAAGAGACCCAGTACTTC,CASSSRGSQETQYF
TRBJ1-1,NA,TRBV11-2,14,once,TGTGCCAGCAGCTTGGGGACGAAGAGCACTGAAGCTTTCTTT,CASSLGTKSTEAFF
TRBJ2-3,TRBD2,TRBV7-6,17,NA,TGTGCCAGCAGCCCACTCGGACTAGCGGGTGCCACAGATACGCAGTATTTT,CASSPLGLAGATDTQYF
TRBJ2-5,NA,TRBV6-5,15,NA,TGTGCCAGCAGTTACTCAGTAGGGCCTTGGGAGACCCAGTACTTC,CASSYSVGPWETQYF
TRBJ2-6,NA,TRBV19,14,NA,TGTGCCAGTAGTCCTGACGCTGGGGCCAACGTCCTGACTTTC,CASSPDAGANVLTF
TRBJ2-6,NA,TRBV1,16,NA,TGCACCAGCAGCAGGTGTGCACAAAGTCGGGCCAACGTCCTGACTTTC,CTSSRCAQSRANVLTF
TRBJ2-3,NA,TRBV5-6,15,NA,TGTGCCAGCAGCTTGGTTAGGGGGATGGCAGATACGCAGTATTTT,CASSLVRGMADTQYF
TRBJ2-2,NA,TRBV30,12,few,TGTGCCTGGAGTGTACGTGCCGGGGAGCTGTTTTTT,CAWSVRAGELFF
TRBJ1-1,NA,TRBV18,17,once,TGTGCCAGCTCACTCCCTCGCGGACATTCGGGGGATAGTGAAGCTTTCTTT,CASSLPRGHSGDSEAFF
TRBJ1-2,NA,TRBV2,13,few,TGTGCCAGCAGTGAATTGCCAGGGGATGGCTACACCTTC,CASSELPGDGYTF
TRBJ2-5,TRBD1,TRBV9,15,few,TGTGCCAGCAGCGCGCGACAGGGGTGGGAAGAGACCCAGTACTTC,CASSARQGWEETQYF
TRBJ1-4,NA,TRBV30,12,NA,TGTGCCTGGAGTTCGATGGGTGAAAAACTGTTTTTT,CAWSSMGEKLFF
TRBJ2-7,NA,TRBV7-6,14,few,TGTGCCAGCAGCTTAGCGGACAGAGCCTACGAGCAGTACTTC,CASSLADRAYEQYF
TRBJ1-2,NA,TRBV28,13,NA,TGTGCCAGCAGTTCCTCGCCTAACTATGGCTACACCTTC,CASSSSPNYGYTF
TRBJ2-7,NA,TRBV29-1,17,few,TGCAGCGTCGAGGGTGAGGGCGGGACAGATAAGAGGGACGAGCAGTACTTC,CSVEGEGGTDKRDEQYF